A single sample gave rise to the 9 T cell receptor beta chains below, sequenced in a study of shared clonotypes between healthy human individuals. The table came from immunoSEQ multiplex PCR; TCRdb's copy has only in-frame clones and leaves some out. The profile covers over 2 million clones, with 85% to 95% appearing a single time and 0.37% taken by the ten largest. The sequenced sample was naive CD4+ T cells from PBMCs. Subset specified: CD45RA+ positively selected. These receptors were taken from a young man in good health. Some clones in this sample may be carry-over from other donors' samples.

The rearrangement joins TRBV28 to TRBJ2-1; D assignment may be TRBD1 or TRBD2 (6 bases each). The CDR3 sequence is 17 residues long. The ends were cut back, 11 bases at V and 1 base at J, with 24 bases in the middle. CDR1 is MDHEN, CDR2 SYDVKM, per germline. The CDR3 DNA reads as TGTGCCGCTAAGGGGACTCGTGGGGGCCCGTCCTACAATGAGCAGTTCTTC. It yields the protein CAAKGTRGGPSYNEQFF.

The gene calls are TRBV30 and TRBJ1-2; D remains unclear. This CDR3 has 12 amino acids. The V gene's germline CDR1 is GTSNPN and CDR2 SVGIG (reference sequence). Deletions cut 5 bases from V and 4 bases from J, with 11 bases between. As DNA, the CDR3 is TGTGCCTGGCCTGCCCTTAGCTATGGCTACACCTTC. Translated, it gives CAWPALSYGYTF.

The J gene is TRBJ2-7, the V gene TRBV2; no reliable D call. Trimming removed 4 bases at V and 2 bases at J, with 15 bases between. CDR3 size: 15 residues. The germline V gene has CDR1 SNHLY and CDR2 FYNNEI. The CDR3 DNA is TGTGCCAGCAGTGCTTGGGCCGGACCCACCTACGAGCAGTACTTC. It is translated as CASSAWAGPTYEQYF. Drawing the rest from reference TRBV2 and TRBJ2-7, the complete variable domain is EPEVTQTPSHQVTQMGQEVILRCVPISNHLYFYWYRQILGQKVEFLVSFYNNEISEKSEIFDDQFSVERPDGSNFTLKIRSTKLEDSAMYFCASSAWAGPTYEQYFGPGTRLTVT.

CDR3 region: CASSLGTGFYEQYF. CDR3 nucleotides: TGTGCCAGCAGTCTCGGGACAGGGTTCTACGAGCAGTACTTC. The chain is built from TRBV28 and TRBJ2-7; 9 bases map to TRBD1. CDR1 is MDHEN, CDR2 SYDVKM, per germline. Unmatched junction bases numbered 5, after V lost 5 bases and J lost 3 bases. CDR3 length: 14 residues.

A single count supports this clone. The chain is built from TRBV18 and TRBJ2-7, with TRBD2 matching over 8 bases. This CDR3 has 16 amino acids. After removal of 2 bases from V and 4 bases from J, the junction contained 10 bases not matched to a gene. CDR1 is KGHSH and CDR2 is LQKENI in the germline V gene. The CDR3 DNA reads TGTGCCAGCTCACCAGGGGGCGGGAGGCCGTCTTACGAGCAGTACTTC. Translating it yields CASSPGGGRPSYEQYF. The full variable domain, completed using reference TRBV18 and TRBJ2-7, is NAGVMQNPRHLVRRRGQEARLRCSPMKGHSHVYWYRQLPEEGLKFMVYLQKENIIDESGMPKERFSAEFPKEGPSILRIQQVVRGDSAAYFCASSPGGGRPSYEQYFGPGTRLTVT.

V is TRBV11-1 and J is TRBJ2-1; TRBD1 matches at 8 bases. The CDR3 extends over 16 amino acids. J was trimmed by 9 bases and V by 2 bases; bases with no gene match: 12. CDR1 is SGHAT, CDR2 FQDESV, per germline (reference sequence). CDR3 protein: CASSLLQGAALVEQFF. The DNA for the CDR3 is TGTGCCAGCAGCTTACTCCAGGGGGCAGCTCTTGTTGAGCAGTTCTTC.

The chain joins TRBV6-1 to TRBJ2-5, with D perhaps matching TRBD2 (7 bases). V lost 6 bases, J lost 4 bases, and 18 bases lay in between. This CDR3 spans 15 amino acids. Germline V gene sequence: CDR1 MNHNS, CDR2 SASEGT. CDR3: CASRIVGGQAETQYF. In DNA, the CDR3 is TGTGCCAGCAGGATTGTCGGGGGGCAGGCAGAGACCCAGTACTTC.

The chain couples TRBV9 to TRBJ2-1; 9 bases agree with TRBD1. Germline CDR1 SGDLS, CDR2 YYNGEE. This CDR3 is built from 15 residues. Trimming removed 0 bases from V and 6 bases from J; junction bases left unmatched: 4. CDR3 sequence (DNA): TGTGCCAGCAGCGTAGCGGGACAGGGTATCAATGAGCAGTTCTTC. Encoded protein: CASSVAGQGINEQFF.

This rearrangement joins TRBV18 to TRBJ2-7; 9 nucleotides match TRBD1. Losses at the gene ends were 0 bases for V and 3 bases for J; bases not matched to a gene: 9. The CDR3 extends over 17 amino acids. Germline values: CDR1 KGHSH, CDR2 LQKENI. CDR3 residues: CASSPPNPGQGFYEQYF. In DNA, the CDR3 is TGTGCCAGCTCACCACCCAACCCGGGACAGGGCTTCTACGAGCAGTACTTC.